This record looks at one T cell receptor beta chain sequence and its context. This sample stems from a study of blood T cell repertoires in COVID-19. The protocol was immunoSEQ multiplex PCR, while the TCRdb copy is restricted to in-frame clones and leaves out a portion. The data show hundreds of thousands of clones, with over 75% seen just once and about 0.7% held by the top ten. The sequenced sample consisted of peripheral blood. This TCR was sampled from a human donor in a cohort sampled during active COVID-19.

CDR3 DNA: TGTGCCAGCAGCCAAGATGGGCACAGGAAGAGGGCCAACGTCCTGACTTTC. The encoded protein is CASSQDGHRKRANVLTF. The chain is built from TRBV3-1 (or the pseudogene TRBV3-2) and TRBJ2-6; weak D call: TRBD1 (5 bases). CDR1 and CDR2 from the germline V gene are LGHDT and YNNKEL (reference sequence). CDR3 size: 17 residues. Trimming removed 0 bases from V and 5 bases from J, with 14 bases in between.